These T cell receptor beta chains were read from a single sample in a study of T cell repertoires in cytomegalovirus infection. From the reads, TCRdb called clonotypes with MiXCR, one entry per CDR3 protein. In the table there are 150,000 to 200,000 distinct CDR3 sequences, approximately 17% of which are singletons. Sequenced material: CD8+ T cells from PBMCs. The receptors here all came from a human donor in good health (CMV status not recorded). Some clones in this sample may be carry-over from other donors' samples. Each CDR3 is given with its conserved first and last residue. Only part of the rows carry a size: once, few, many, or a class if the clone is expanded.

>TRBJ2-7|TRBV11-2|-
CASSLGAPGGQYF
>TRBJ2-1|TRBV28|many
CASISGSVEQFF
>TRBJ1-1|TRBV19|few
CASSEGSGTEAFF
>TRBJ2-7|TRBV28|-
CASSLSSGSDEQYF
>TRBJ1-2|TRBV12-3/TRBV12-4|-
CASSSWVDDYTF
>TRBJ1-4|TRBV7-6|-
CASSKKEKLFF
>TRBJ1-1|TRBV4-1|few
CASSQEEAVSPEAFF
>TRBJ2-3|TRBV10-3|few
CAIRGWQGIIDTQYF
>TRBJ1-5|TRBV7-9|-
CASSLAPGTQPQHF
>TRBJ2-5|TRBV29-1|many
CSGSRGGETQYF
>TRBJ2-3|TRBV11-2|-
CASSPSAGGGDTQYF
>TRBJ2-7|TRBV7-2|many
CASSLGALYEQYF
>TRBJ2-1|TRBV6-1|many
CASSPTGTVSYNEQFF
>TRBJ2-3|TRBV20-1|-
CSARSYGDSPDTQYF
>TRBJ2-7|TRBV7-2|-
CASSLVTAREGQYF
>TRBJ2-1|TRBV7-2|many
CASSPGPGLAGGPSYNEQFF
>TRBJ2-7|TRBV7-2|-
CASTEGLTYEQYF
>TRBJ2-7|TRBV6-2/TRBV6-3|few
CASKQDGTPYEQYF
>TRBJ2-3|TRBV7-8|-
CASSLASGASTDTQYF
>TRBJ1-2|TRBV7-2|few
CASSTGNNLGYGYTF
>TRBJ2-1|TRBV9|-
CASSVGSGIGNEQFF
>TRBJ2-2|TRBV7-9|many
CASSRDTGELFF
>TRBJ2-3|TRBV7-8|few
CASSLGLAGGNHPTDTQYF
>TRBJ2-7|TRBV15|many
CATSRVAGEVQYF
>TRBJ2-7|TRBV19|-
CASSTRGGSYEQYF
>TRBJ2-3|TRBV7-9|few
CASSHTLDRDLRDTQYF
>TRBJ1-1|TRBV25-1|few
CASSDSRGRITEAFF
>TRBJ1-5|TRBV5-5|few
CASSPQDRDRNQPQHF
>TRBJ2-7|TRBV11-2|-
CASSGKTSSEQYF
>TRBJ2-2|TRBV12-3/TRBV12-4|few
CASRSWTGELFF
>TRBJ2-7|TRBV7-6|-
CASSPRTPPYEKYF
>TRBJ2-1|TRBV7-9|-
CASSSSDRGFEDEQFF
>TRBJ1-1|TRBV7-9|few
CASTSGAGDTEAFF
>TRBJ1-2|TRBV29-1|-
CSGRGQGEYGYTF
>TRBJ2-7|TRBV20-1|few
CSARVRRSRYEQYF
>TRBJ2-5|TRBV28|-
CASSLPREIQETQYF
>TRBJ2-5|TRBV7-6|-
CASSLLAGVLQETQYF
>TRBJ2-5|TRBV7-2|many
CASSLFGRQETQYF
>TRBJ1-1|TRBV12-3/TRBV12-4|-
CASTLGAGVTEAFF